The T cell receptor (beta chain) under discussion was sequenced for a study of OX40 agonist ivuxolimab in advanced cancers. For the study at large: As their treatment, patients were administered ivuxolimab, an agonistic anti-OX40 (CD134) antibody. At 75% to 90% male, the cohort had a mean age of roughly 60 years, ranging from about 20 to 79.

Study-level results: Expanded clones were, on average, more numerous among CD8+ T cells than CD4+.

This CDR3 comprises 15 residues. Trimming took 2 bases from V and 5 from J, leaving 13 bases between them. The V gene's germline CDR1 is SGHNT and CDR2 YENEEA. This clone has more than one count but fewer than ten. Antigen unknown. TCRdb's table, derived via immunoSEQ multiplex PCR, lists solely in-frame clones and lacks some. This sample has about 58,000 clones, with approximately 80% found just once. V usage is TRBV11-3 and J usage is TRBJ2-1; D could derive from TRBD1 or TRBD2 (5 bases each). The source was CD4+ or CD8+ T cells sorted from blood, collected in a trial of the OX40 agonist ivuxolimab. This sequence originates from an adult with an advanced solid tumor such as melanoma, head and neck, liver or kidney cancer. The CDR3, as DNA: TGTGCCAGCAGCTTAATGGGGGAACAAGACAATGAGCAGTTCTTC. This sequence encodes CASSLMGEQDNEQFF.